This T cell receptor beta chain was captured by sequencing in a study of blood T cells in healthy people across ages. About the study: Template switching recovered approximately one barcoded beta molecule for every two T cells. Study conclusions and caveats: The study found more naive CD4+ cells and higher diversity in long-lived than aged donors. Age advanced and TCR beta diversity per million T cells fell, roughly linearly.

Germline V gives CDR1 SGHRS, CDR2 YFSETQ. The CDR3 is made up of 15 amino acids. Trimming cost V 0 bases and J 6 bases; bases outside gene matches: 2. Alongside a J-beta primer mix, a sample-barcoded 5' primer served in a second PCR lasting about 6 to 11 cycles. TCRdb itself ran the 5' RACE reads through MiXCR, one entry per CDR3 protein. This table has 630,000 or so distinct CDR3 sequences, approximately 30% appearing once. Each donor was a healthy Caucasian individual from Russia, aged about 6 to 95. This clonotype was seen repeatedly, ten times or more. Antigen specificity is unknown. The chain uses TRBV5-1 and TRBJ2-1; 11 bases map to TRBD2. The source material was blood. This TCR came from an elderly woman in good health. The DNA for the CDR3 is TGCGCCAGCAGCTTGGTAGCGGGGGGGCTCAATGAGCAGTTCTTC. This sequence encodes CASSLVAGGLNEQFF. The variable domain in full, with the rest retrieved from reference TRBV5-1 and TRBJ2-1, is KAGVTQTPRYLIKTRGQQVTLSCSPISGHRSVSWYQQTPGQGLQFLFEYFSETQRNKGNFPGRFSGRQFSNSRSEMNVSTLELGDSALYLCASSLVAGGLNEQFFGPGTRLTVL.